The T cell receptor beta chain under discussion was sequenced for a study of shared clonotypes between healthy human individuals. Donation came from healthy HIV-negative adults that had no recent acute infections or vaccinations. V dropped 4 bases and J dropped 0 bases, with 7 bases sitting between them. This CDR3 is 13 amino acids long. CDR1 LGHNA and CDR2 YSLEER come from the germline V gene. The assay was carried out at the deep level. TCRdb keeps only in-frame clones here, not all; method: immunoSEQ multiplex PCR. Of roughly 500,000 clones listed, 76% are singletons. The TCR was taken from a woman between 40 and 50 years old in good health. Some clones in this sample may be carry-over from other donors' samples. The rearrangement joins TRBV4-3 to TRBJ2-7; D may be TRBD1 (6 bases). Sequencing was performed on PBMCs. Here the CDR3 reads CASSRQDSYEQYF. The DNA of the CDR3 is TGCGCCAGCAGCCGACAGGACTCCTACGAGCAGTACTTC.